A selection of T cell receptor beta chains follows, all from one sample in a study of blood T cells in healthy people across ages. TCRdb re-called the 5' RACE reads through MiXCR, storing one row per CDR3 protein. Altogether around 1,000,000 distinct CDR3 sequences are present, under 30% being singletons, with the ten largest covering about 0.8%. These same records also appear under a second study, on T cells of mothers and their children.

Material for sequencing was blood. These receptors all come from a girl aged 2 to 9 in good health. Both conserved end residues are part of each CDR3. Fields, in order: V gene, clone size, J gene, D gene, CDR3 protein, CDR3 DNA. A D gene is named only where the DNA matches it firmly. Clone size is shown for a subset of rows, as once, few, many or a class of expanded clone.

v_gene: TRBV7-6; abundance: -; j_gene: TRBJ1-2; d_gene: -; CDR3aa: CASGNGDSYGYTF; CDR3nt: TGTGCCAGCGGGAATGGGGATAGCTATGGCTACACCTTC
v_gene: TRBV10-3; abundance: -; j_gene: TRBJ1-4; d_gene: -; CDR3aa: CATSGGLGDEKLFF; CDR3nt: TGTGCCACGAGTGGGGGGTTGGGAGATGAAAAACTGTTTTTT
v_gene: TRBV7-3; abundance: -; j_gene: TRBJ2-7; d_gene: TRBD1; CDR3aa: CASRAGTESYEQYF; CDR3nt: TGTGCCAGCAGGGCCGGGACAGAATCCTACGAGCAGTACTTC
v_gene: TRBV6-2/TRBV6-3; abundance: -; j_gene: TRBJ2-5; d_gene: TRBD2; CDR3aa: CASSYDGLAGQETQYF; CDR3nt: TGTGCCAGCAGTTACGATGGGCTAGCGGGACAAGAGACCCAGTACTTC
v_gene: TRBV7-9; abundance: few; j_gene: TRBJ2-1; d_gene: -; CDR3aa: CASSPPRVEVVVNEQFF; CDR3nt: TGTGCCAGCAGCCCCCCCAGGGTTGAGGTGGTCGTCAATGAGCAGTTCTTC
v_gene: TRBV29-1; abundance: -; j_gene: TRBJ2-7; d_gene: -; CDR3aa: CSVEDLYGGTSYEQYF; CDR3nt: TGCAGCGTTGAAGATCTTTATGGGGGGACGTCCTACGAGCAGTACTTC
v_gene: TRBV6-5; abundance: -; j_gene: TRBJ2-7; d_gene: -; CDR3aa: CASTRGSPARGSYEQYF; CDR3nt: TGTGCCAGCACTAGAGGCTCACCAGCCAGAGGATCCTACGAGCAGTACTTC
v_gene: TRBV6-1; abundance: few; j_gene: TRBJ2-4; d_gene: -; CDR3aa: CASSNLHSASLEDNIQYF; CDR3nt: TGTGCCAGCAGTAATCTCCATAGCGCCAGCCTGGAGGACAACATTCAGTACTTC
v_gene: TRBV29-1; abundance: few; j_gene: TRBJ2-1; d_gene: -; CDR3aa: CSVENTEQFF; CDR3nt: TGCAGCGTCGAAAATACGGAGCAGTTCTTC
v_gene: TRBV28; abundance: -; j_gene: TRBJ2-4; d_gene: -; CDR3aa: CASIARSTLAKNIQYF; CDR3nt: TGTGCCAGCATCGCCCGTTCTACTCTAGCCAAAAACATTCAGTACTTC
v_gene: TRBV6-2/TRBV6-3; abundance: few; j_gene: TRBJ2-6; d_gene: -; CDR3aa: CASSSLGPGANVLTF; CDR3nt: TGTGCCAGCAGTTCGCTCGGGCCTGGGGCCAACGTCCTGACTTTC
v_gene: TRBV20-1; abundance: -; j_gene: TRBJ2-5; d_gene: TRBD1; CDR3aa: CSAQTGSQETQYF; CDR3nt: TGCAGTGCTCAGACAGGGTCCCAAGAGACCCAGTACTTC
v_gene: TRBV6-5; abundance: -; j_gene: TRBJ2-5; d_gene: TRBD2; CDR3aa: CASSWEPGLAGVFQETQYF; CDR3nt: TGTGCCAGCAGTTGGGAGCCGGGACTAGCGGGAGTATTCCAAGAGACCCAGTACTTC
v_gene: TRBV7-9; abundance: -; j_gene: TRBJ2-7; d_gene: TRBD2; CDR3aa: CASSRGTSGVPYEQYF; CDR3nt: TGTGCCAGCAGCAGAGGGACTAGCGGGGTTCCCTACGAGCAGTACTTC
v_gene: TRBV19; abundance: -; j_gene: TRBJ2-6; d_gene: -; CDR3aa: CASSMWRLGANVLTF; CDR3nt: TGTGCCAGTAGTATGTGGCGTTTGGGGGCCAACGTCCTGACTTTC
v_gene: TRBV11-2; abundance: -; j_gene: TRBJ2-4; d_gene: -; CDR3aa: CASSNGLQAIIQYF; CDR3nt: TGTGCCAGCAGCAACGGGCTCCAGGCAATTATTCAGTACTTC
v_gene: TRBV6-5; abundance: -; j_gene: TRBJ1-2; d_gene: -; CDR3aa: CASRSSGWNGYTF; CDR3nt: TGTGCCAGCAGGTCTTCAGGGTGGAATGGCTACACCTTC
v_gene: TRBV6-5; abundance: few; j_gene: TRBJ2-7; d_gene: -; CDR3aa: CASRGPGYEQYF; CDR3nt: TGTGCCAGCAGAGGTCCCGGATACGAGCAGTACTTC
v_gene: TRBV6-2/TRBV6-3; abundance: few; j_gene: TRBJ2-1; d_gene: TRBD2; CDR3aa: CASSPTLSGGRDEQFF; CDR3nt: TGTGCCAGCAGTCCTACGCTTTCGGGGGGGAGAGATGAGCAGTTCTTC
v_gene: TRBV5-5; abundance: -; j_gene: TRBJ1-5; d_gene: -; CDR3aa: CASSLSQARNQPQHF; CDR3nt: TGTGCCAGCAGCTTATCGCAGGCGCGCAATCAGCCCCAGCATTTT
v_gene: TRBV14; abundance: few; j_gene: TRBJ2-5; d_gene: -; CDR3aa: CASSQDRRNLETQYF; CDR3nt: TGTGCCAGCAGCCAAGATCGACGAAATCTGGAGACCCAGTACTTC
v_gene: TRBV25-1; abundance: -; j_gene: TRBJ2-7; d_gene: -; CDR3aa: CASSESQDLTYEQYF; CDR3nt: TGTGCCAGCAGTGAAAGTCAAGATCTTACCTACGAGCAGTACTTC